This entry describes one T cell receptor beta chain. Its cognate antigen is unknown. These data originate in a study of T cell responses to AZD1222 COVID-19 vaccine. Study details: Analysis merged second doses at about 4 or about 12 weeks. General study findings and limits: Two AZD1222 administrations were followed by greater Spike-specific TCR breadth and depth. Clonal diversity may have been underestimated, and the donors were mostly white British, with more females than males. Unmutated regions of variants are reportedly targeted by nearly half of spike-specific TCRs.

This CDR3 spans 14 amino acids. Trimming took off 3 bases at V and 0 bases at J, with 7 bases between the two ends. Germline CDR1 LNHDA, CDR2 SQIVND (reference sequence). Assay used: immunoSEQ multiplex PCR; TCRdb lists only in-frame clones, some missing. Here the sample spans about 120,000 clones, 87% being singletons. The chain has TRBV19 and TRBJ2-3; no firm D call. The starting material was peripheral blood, obtained on day 0 of AZD1222 vaccination. The TCR sequence derives from an adult in good health. CDR3 sequence (DNA): TGTGCCAGTAGTATTCGCGTAAGCACAGATACGCAGTATTTT. Its protein is CASSIRVSTDTQYF.